A single sample is the source of the 27 T cell receptor beta chains below, sequenced in a study of blood T cell repertoires in COVID-19. Data came from immunoSEQ multiplex PCR; TCRdb stores just in-frame clones and leaves some out. The sample has roughly 300,000 clones, about 89% seen once. What was sequenced was PBMCs or T cells enriched from blood (not recorded which). The source is a woman aged 30 to 39 who had recovered from COVID-19.

CDR3 amino acids: CASGTGGRNTIYF. CDR3 nucleotides: TGTGCCAGCGGAACAGGGGGCAGAAACACCATATATTTT. The gene calls are TRBV28 and TRBJ1-3, with 9 bases matching TRBD1. The CDR3 has 13 amino acids. V dropped 8 bases and J dropped 5; count of bases not matched to a gene: 4. Per the germline V gene, CDR1 is MDHEN and CDR2 is SYDVKM.

V is TRBV29-1 and J is TRBJ2-3; TRBD1 might be the D (6 bases). Trimming removed 5 bases at V and 1 base at J, with 10 bases between. The germline CDR1 and CDR2 sequences are SQVTM and ANQGSEA. The CDR3 contains 13 residues. CDR3 DNA: TGCAGCGTTACAGGGTCCGGCACAGATACGCAGTATTTT. Translation: CSVTGSGTDTQYF.

The chain uses TRBV4-2 and TRBJ1-4, with D possibly being TRBD1 (5 bases). CDR3 size: 15 residues. V dropped 9 bases and J dropped 0 bases, with 14 bases sitting between them. Germline V gene sequence: CDR1 LGHNA, CDR2 YNFKEQ. In nucleotides, the CDR3 is TGTGCCAGTCAGGGACTTTTTGCAACTAATGAAAAACTGTTTTTT. Residues: CASQGLFATNEKLFF.

The chain uses TRBV25-1 and TRBJ1-2; TRBD1 is a possible D gene (5 bases). V dropped 2 bases and J dropped 5 bases, with 9 bases sitting between them. Per the germline V gene, CDR1 is MGHDK and CDR2 is SYGVNS. The CDR3 totals 13 residues. In DNA, the CDR3 is TGTGCCAGCAGTGAAGGGGGGAAGTATGGCTACACCTTC. Translating gives CASSEGGKYGYTF.

The V and J genes are TRBV28 and TRBJ1-5; maybe TRBD1 (6 bases). V lost 8 bases to trimming and J lost 3 bases, with 11 bases between them. The CDR3 is made up of 13 amino acids. The germline V gene encodes CDR1 MDHEN and CDR2 SYDVKM. The CDR3 nucleotides read TGTGCCAGCCGTGACAGGCCCAATCAGCCCCAGCATTTT. Protein: CASRDRPNQPQHF. Full variable domain (missing parts from reference TRBV28 and TRBJ1-5): DVKVTQSSRYLVKRTGEKVFLECVQDMDHENMFWYRQDPGLGLRLIYFSYDVKMKEKGDIPEGYSVSREKKERFSLILESASTNQTSMYLCASRDRPNQPQHFGDGTRLSIL.

This chain joins TRBV5-4 and TRBJ1-5; 9 bases match TRBD1. CDR3 size: 15 residues. The trim removed 3 bases at V and 4 bases at J, leaving 5 bases unmatched. In germline, CDR1 is SGHNT, CDR2 YYREEE (reference sequence). The CDR3 nucleotides are TGTGCCAGCAGCTCTGGGACAGGGCAAAATCAGCCCCAGCATTTT. This codes for CASSSGTGQNQPQHF. Complete variable domain (other parts from reference TRBV5-4 and TRBJ1-5): ETGVTQSPTHLIKTRGQQVTLRCSSQSGHNTVSWYQQALGQGPQFIFQYYREEENGRGNFPPRFSGLQFPNYSSELNVNALELDDSALYLCASSSGTGQNQPQHFGDGTRLSIL.

DNA for the CDR3: TGTGCCAGCAGGAAGGGACTCTCCCGGGTTCGCGATGAGCAGTTCTTC. Protein sequence: CASRKGLSRVRDEQFF. The chain carries TRBV7-8 and TRBJ2-1, with D tentatively TRBD2 (6 bases). The CDR3 has 16 residues. V was cut by 6 bases and J by 8 bases, with 23 bases left in between. CDR1 and CDR2 from the germline V gene are SGHVS and FQNEAQ.

This clone was detected only a few times. This sample includes further DNA sequences coding for the same CDR3. This rearrangement joins TRBV6-2 or TRBV6-3 to TRBJ2-5; D is unresolved. This CDR3 spans 12 amino acids. The V end was cut by 0 bases, the J end by 5 bases, with 4 bases between. CDR1 is MNHEY and CDR2 is SVGEGT in the germline V gene. The DNA for the CDR3 is TGTGCCAGCAGTTACTCGAGGGAGACCCAGTACTTC. Translated, it gives CASSYSRETQYF.

This chain joins TRBV20-1 and TRBJ1-2, with D tentatively TRBD1 (6 bases). Trimming stripped 3 bases from V and 8 bases from J, with 10 bases between. Germline loops: CDR1 DFQATT, CDR2 SNEGSKA (reference sequence). The CDR3 has 11 residues. The CDR3 DNA follows: TGCAGTGCTAGCAGGGGTTGGGGCTACACCTTC. Its translation: CSASRGWGYTF.

The genes are TRBV6-1 and TRBJ1-2; possibly TRBD1 for D (6 bases). This CDR3 is built from 16 residues. The V end was cut by 3 bases, the J end by 4 bases, with 18 bases between. Germline V gene data show CDR1 as MNHNS and CDR2 as SASEGT. Here the CDR3 reads CASSDPRETGVYGYTF. The CDR3 nucleotides read TGTGCCAGCAGTGACCCTAGGGAGACAGGAGTCTATGGCTACACCTTC.

The V gene is TRBV4-3, the J gene TRBJ2-7; D is possibly TRBD1 (5 bases). Per the germline V gene, CDR1 is LGHNA and CDR2 is YSLEER. The CDR3 spans 18 residues. Trimming pared 0 bases from V and 3 bases from J, leaving 21 bases between. This chain's CDR3 is CASSQEVGDRSPFYEQYF. DNA for the CDR3: TGCGCCAGCAGCCAAGAGGTAGGGGATCGATCCCCGTTCTACGAGCAGTACTTC.

This rearrangement joins TRBV24-1 to TRBJ2-3, with D perhaps matching TRBD1 (5 bases). Germline CDR1 is KGHDR and CDR2 is SFDVKD. V gave up 10 bases and J gave up 0 bases, with 10 bases separating them. The CDR3 length is 13 residues. Written as DNA, the CDR3 is TGTGCCACGTCAGGGTCTAGCACAGATACGCAGTATTTT. Its translation: CATSGSSTDTQYF.

The rearrangement links TRBV7-2 to TRBJ2-1; TRBD2 agrees at 12 bases. Looked up from germline, CDR1 is SGHTA and CDR2 is FQGNSA. V was clipped by 3 bases and J by 9 bases; unmatched bases: 12. This CDR3 spans 17 amino acids. CDR3 in DNA: TGTGCCAGCAGCTTGGTCCTAGCGGGGGGGCAGGCCAGTGAGCAGTTCTTC. It translates to CASSLVLAGGQASEQFF.

This sequence joins TRBV15 and TRBJ2-2; tentatively, D is TRBD1 (6 bases). CDR3 size: 15 residues. V dropped 2 bases and J dropped 6 bases, with 13 bases sitting between them. In germline, CDR1 is LNHNV, CDR2 YYDKDF (reference sequence). The CDR3, as DNA: TGTGCCACCAGCAGATATAGGCAGGGGCCCGGGGAGCTGTTTTTT. Protein sequence: CATSRYRQGPGELFF.

This sequence joins TRBV6-6 and TRBJ1-6; D is possibly TRBD1 (6 bases). Trimming removed 7 bases from V and 10 bases from J, with 17 bases in between. This CDR3 is 14 amino acids long. Germline CDR1 and CDR2: MNHNY and SVGAGI (reference sequence). CDR3 sequence reads: CASTGGGGRSPLHF. As DNA, the CDR3 is TGTGCCAGCACCGGCGGGGGGGGCCGCTCACCCCTCCACTTT.

The V and J genes are TRBV13 and TRBJ2-1; 10 bases map to TRBD1. CDR1 is PRHDT, CDR2 FYEKMQ, per germline (reference sequence). The V gene end was trimmed by 5 bases and the J gene end by 7 bases; junction bases not matched to a gene: 2. The CDR3 is 13 residues long. DNA for the CDR3: TGTGCCAGCAGCGCGGGACAGGGGAATGAGCAGTTCTTC. This codes for CASSAGQGNEQFF.

This clone was seen more than once but under ten times. The V and J genes are TRBV6-5 and TRBJ1-2; 7 bases line up with TRBD1. J lost 0 bases, V lost 7 bases, and 5 bases had no gene match. Germline lookup yields CDR1 MNHEY and CDR2 SVGAGI. This CDR3 region has 14 residues. CDR3 sequence reads: CASTLQGTNYGYTF. Written as DNA, the CDR3 is TGTGCCAGCACCCTACAGGGGACTAACTATGGCTACACCTTC.

V is TRBV7-2 and J is TRBJ2-2, with D maybe TRBD1 (6 bases). The CDR3 has 18 residues. CDR1 and CDR2 from the germline V gene are SGHTA and FQGNSA. V was pared by 2 bases and J by 0 bases, with 16 bases between. The CDR3, as DNA: TGTGCCAGCAGCTTACGGGACATCAGATCCTCGAACACCGGGGAGCTGTTTTTT. Its protein is CASSLRDIRSSNTGELFF. Filled out from reference TRBV7-2 and TRBJ2-2, the complete variable domain reads GAGVSQSPSNKVTEKGKDVELRCDPISGHTALYWYRQSLGQGLEFLIYFQGNSAPDKSGLPSDRFSAERTGGSVSTLTIQRTQQEDSAVYLCASSLRDIRSSNTGELFFGEGSRLTVL.

V gene TRBV19 combines with J gene TRBJ2-3; 10 bases map to TRBD2. The CDR3 is 16 residues long. CDR1 is LNHDA, CDR2 SQIVND, per germline (reference sequence). The ends lost 7 bases at V and 4 bases at J; junction bases unmatched: 11. This CDR3 is CASTPSGGARADTQYF. Written as DNA, the CDR3 is TGTGCCAGTACCCCAAGCGGGGGGGCCCGCGCAGATACGCAGTATTTT.

The table lists this clone with many counts. The V call is TRBV27, the J call TRBJ1-6, with a tentative D call TRBD1 (5 bases). Germline V gene lookup returns CDR1 MNHEY and CDR2 SMNVEV (reference sequence). CDR3 length: 15 amino acids. The ends were cut back, 0 bases at V and 10 bases at J, with 13 bases in the middle. CDR3 loop: CASSLSRSGESPLHF. CDR3 DNA: TGTGCCAGCAGTTTATCGAGGTCGGGGGAGTCACCCCTCCACTTT.

This clone came up a few times. This chain uses TRBV7-9 with TRBJ1-1; D unclear. Per the germline V gene, CDR1 is SEHNR and CDR2 is FQNEAQ (reference sequence). The V and J ends lost 5 bases and 6 bases respectively, with 10 bases between them. This CDR3 contains 12 residues. For the CDR3, the DNA is TGTGCCAGCAGCCACAGCCGCGCTGAAGCTTTCTTT. Translating it yields CASSHSRAEAFF.

The chain has TRBV6-2 or TRBV6-3 and TRBJ2-4; 11 bases are a match to TRBD2. V shed 3 bases and J 4 bases; nucleotides not matched to a gene: 5. The CDR3 is 16 amino acids. Germline V gene sequence: CDR1 MNHEY, CDR2 SVGEGT. In DNA form, the CDR3 reads TGTGCCAGCAGTTATCGGGTAGCGGGGGGGAAAAACATTCAGTACTTC. This codes for CASSYRVAGGKNIQYF.

This chain uses TRBV10-3 with TRBJ2-1; 9 bases line up with TRBD1. This CDR3 contains 15 residues. Germline values: CDR1 ENHRY, CDR2 SYGVKD. The V and J ends lost 5 bases and 4 bases, in that order; junction bases with no gene match: 6. Here the CDR3 DNA reads TGTGCCATCAGTAACACCGGGACAGGGTACAATGAGCAGTTCTTC. As protein: CAISNTGTGYNEQFF.

The genes are TRBV5-5 and TRBJ2-1; 8 bases fit TRBD2. CDR1 is SGHKS and CDR2 is YYEKEE in the germline V gene (reference sequence). J was trimmed by 9 bases and V by 4 bases; bases with no gene match: 18. CDR3 length: 17 amino acids. CDR3 region: CASSPTSPGGRFLEQFF. The CDR3 nucleotides are TGTGCCAGCAGCCCAACCTCCCCGGGGGGGCGCTTTCTTGAGCAGTTCTTC.

The chain joins TRBV7-9 to TRBJ2-3; possibly TRBD1 for D (6 bases). Germline lookup yields CDR1 SEHNR and CDR2 FQNEAQ (reference sequence). The V end was cut by 4 bases, the J end by 0 bases, with 8 bases between. This CDR3 is built from 14 residues. CDR3 residues: CASSWGQSTDTQYF. The CDR3 DNA follows: TGTGCCAGCAGCTGGGGACAAAGCACAGATACGCAGTATTTT.

This chain connects TRBV19 to TRBJ1-2; D might be TRBD1 (5 bases). V lost 2 bases and J 0 bases, leaving 10 bases between the germline ends. Germline V gives CDR1 LNHDA, CDR2 SQIVND (reference sequence). The CDR3 runs to 15 residues. The CDR3 is CASSIRGITNYGYTF. The CDR3 coding sequence is TGTGCCAGTAGTATAAGGGGCATAACTAACTATGGCTACACCTTC.

The rearrangement joins TRBV28 to TRBJ1-2, with D maybe TRBD1 (5 bases). Trimming stripped 10 bases from V and 7 bases from J, with 16 bases between. This CDR3 is 12 amino acids long. Looked up from germline, CDR1 is MDHEN and CDR2 is SYDVKM. The CDR3 DNA follows: TGTGCCACCCAGTTAGGGGTTCGTGGCTACACCTTC. Translated, it gives CATQLGVRGYTF.